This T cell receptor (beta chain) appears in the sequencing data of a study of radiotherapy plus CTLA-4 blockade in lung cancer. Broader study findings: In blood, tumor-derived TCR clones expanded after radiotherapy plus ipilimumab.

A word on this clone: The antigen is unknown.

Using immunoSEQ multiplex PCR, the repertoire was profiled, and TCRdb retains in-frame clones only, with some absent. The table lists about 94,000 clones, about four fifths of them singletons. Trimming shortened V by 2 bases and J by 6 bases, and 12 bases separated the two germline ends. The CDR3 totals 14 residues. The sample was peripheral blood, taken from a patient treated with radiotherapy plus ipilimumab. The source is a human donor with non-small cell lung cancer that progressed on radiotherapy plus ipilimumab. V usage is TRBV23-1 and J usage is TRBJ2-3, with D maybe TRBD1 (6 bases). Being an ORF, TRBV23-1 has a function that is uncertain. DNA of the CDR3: TGCGCCAGCAGTCAAGGACAGTATCTGGATACGCAGTATTTT. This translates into CASSQGQYLDTQYF.